This T cell receptor (beta chain) was sequenced in a study of blood T cells in healthy people across ages. The study's findings and limits: Because sorting was not performed, PBMCs prevented conclusive naive versus antigen-experienced comparison. Older age coincided with a roughly linear decline in TCR beta diversity per million T cells.

A second about 7 to 12 cycle PCR used barcoded and J-beta primers. TCRdb ran MiXCR on the 5' RACE reads and lists one entry per CDR3 protein. The sample carries some 760,000 distinct CDR3 sequences, around 25% recorded once. On this clonotype: Antigen specificity is unknown.

This sample also appeared in a second study, on T cells of mothers and their children.

The TCR was taken from a boy between 10 and 17 years old in good health. The sequenced sample was blood.

This chain's CDR3 is CASSPPTSGRVYNTQYF. The CDR3 DNA follows: TGTGCCAGCAGTCCACCGACTAGCGGGAGGGTCTATAATACGCAGTATTTT. V usage is TRBV12-3 or TRBV12-4 and J usage is TRBJ2-3; 14 bases agree with TRBD2. After removal of 5 bases from V and 7 bases from J, the junction contained 11 bases not matched to a gene. CDR3 length: 17 residues.